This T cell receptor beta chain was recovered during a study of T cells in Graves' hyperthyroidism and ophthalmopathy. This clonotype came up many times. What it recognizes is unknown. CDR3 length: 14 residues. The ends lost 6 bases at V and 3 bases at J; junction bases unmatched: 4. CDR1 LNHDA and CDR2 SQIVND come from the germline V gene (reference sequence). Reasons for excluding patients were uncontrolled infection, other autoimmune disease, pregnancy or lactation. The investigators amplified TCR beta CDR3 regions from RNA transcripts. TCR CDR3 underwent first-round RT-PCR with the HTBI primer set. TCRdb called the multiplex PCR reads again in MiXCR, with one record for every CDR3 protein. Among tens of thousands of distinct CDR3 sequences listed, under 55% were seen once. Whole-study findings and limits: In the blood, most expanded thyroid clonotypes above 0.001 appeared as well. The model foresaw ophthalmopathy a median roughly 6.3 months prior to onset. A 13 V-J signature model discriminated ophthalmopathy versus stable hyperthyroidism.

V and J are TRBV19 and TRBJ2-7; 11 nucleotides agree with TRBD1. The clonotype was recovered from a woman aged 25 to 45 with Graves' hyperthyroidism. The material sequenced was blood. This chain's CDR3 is CASSPGTGGYEQYF. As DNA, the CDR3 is TGTGCCAGTAGCCCCGGGACAGGGGGCTACGAGCAGTACTTC.